This T cell receptor beta chain stems from a study of regulatory T cells in long-lasting Graves disease. Study-wide findings and caveats: New patients shared about 880 public clonotypes, fewer than the roughly 3,000 shared by persistent patients. Thyroid tissue was not sampled; only peripheral blood was. Having only a small sample size may have limited accuracy.

This clonotype was counted many times. Its specificity is not known. Through Arm-PCR of CDR3 regions and iRepertoire HTBI primers, TCR beta libraries were built. One entry per CDR3 protein results from TCRdb running MiXCR on the multiplex PCR reads. The sample lists 650,000 to 700,000 distinct CDR3 sequences; about 32% were seen once. CDR1 and CDR2 (germline): LNHDA, SQIVND (reference sequence). CDR3 size: 14 residues. V lost 0 bases and J 5 bases, leaving 10 bases between the germline ends. Time point described: persistent/refractory GD, antithyroid drugs over 5 years with positive TRAb. The TCR library was made from RNA extracted from PBMCs.

The source material was peripheral blood mononuclear cells (PBMCs), sampled when the disease was refractory, from a patient treated with antithyroid drugs. The chain carries TRBV19 and TRBJ2-5, with D possibly TRBD2 on 5 matching bases. This TCR derives from a female donor with Graves disease. The CDR3 DNA is TGTGCCAGTAGTATAGAGGGGAGCACGGAGACCCAGTACTTC. Its translation is CASSIEGSTETQYF.